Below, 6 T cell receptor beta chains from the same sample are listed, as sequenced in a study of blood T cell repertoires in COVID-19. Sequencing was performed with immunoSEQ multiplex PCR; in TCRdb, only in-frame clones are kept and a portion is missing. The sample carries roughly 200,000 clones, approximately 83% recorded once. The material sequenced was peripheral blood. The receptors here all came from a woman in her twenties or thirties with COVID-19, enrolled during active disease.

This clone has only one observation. The CDR3 is CASSLVRGGDGYTF. The CDR3 DNA reads as TGCGCCAGCAGCCTCGTAAGGGGCGGTGATGGCTACACCTTC. The V call is TRBV5-1, the J call TRBJ1-2; perhaps TRBD1 as D (5 bases). V lost 4 bases, J lost 6 bases, and 16 bases lay in between. CDR3 length: 14 residues. The germline V gene has CDR1 SGHRS and CDR2 YFSETQ.

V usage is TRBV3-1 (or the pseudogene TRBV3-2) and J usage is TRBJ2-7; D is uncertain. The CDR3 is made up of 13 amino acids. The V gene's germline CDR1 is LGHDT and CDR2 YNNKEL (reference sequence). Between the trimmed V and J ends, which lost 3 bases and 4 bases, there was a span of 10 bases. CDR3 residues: CASSHYSPYEQYF. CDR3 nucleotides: TGTGCCAGCAGCCACTATTCTCCTTACGAGCAGTACTTC.

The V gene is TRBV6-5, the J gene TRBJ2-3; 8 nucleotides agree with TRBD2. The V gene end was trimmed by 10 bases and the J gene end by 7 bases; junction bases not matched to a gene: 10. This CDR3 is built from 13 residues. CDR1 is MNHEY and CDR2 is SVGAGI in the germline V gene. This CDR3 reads CAISGGGANTQYF. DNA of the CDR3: TGTGCCATCTCGGGAGGGGGGGCGAATACGCAGTATTTT.

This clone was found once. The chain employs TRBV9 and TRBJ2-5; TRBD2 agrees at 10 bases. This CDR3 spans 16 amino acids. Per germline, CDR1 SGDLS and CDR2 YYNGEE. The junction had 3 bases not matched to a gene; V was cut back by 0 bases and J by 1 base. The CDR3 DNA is TGTGCCAGCAGCGTAGTCAGCGGGGGGGCCCAAGAGACCCAGTACTTC. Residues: CASSVVSGGAQETQYF.

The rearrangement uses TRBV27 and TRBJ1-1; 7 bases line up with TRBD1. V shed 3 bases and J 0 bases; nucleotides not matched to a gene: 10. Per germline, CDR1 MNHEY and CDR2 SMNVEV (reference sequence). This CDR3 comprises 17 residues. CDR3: CASSLQGGEGLNTEAFF. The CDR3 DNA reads TGTGCCAGCAGTTTGCAGGGGGGAGAGGGGTTGAACACTGAAGCTTTCTTT.

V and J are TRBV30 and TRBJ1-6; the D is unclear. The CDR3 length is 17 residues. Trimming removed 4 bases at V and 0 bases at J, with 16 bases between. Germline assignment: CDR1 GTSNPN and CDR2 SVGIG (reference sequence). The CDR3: CAWTPSRVSSYNSPLHF. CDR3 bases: TGTGCCTGGACCCCAAGCCGAGTTAGCTCCTATAATTCACCCCTCCACTTT.